This T cell receptor (beta chain) is drawn from a study of T cells and Merkel cell carcinoma outcomes. General study findings and limits: Merkel cell carcinoma outcomes were reportedly predicted by repertoire and T-cell density.

A note on this clone: Its specificity is unknown.

The CDR3 length is 16 residues. The germline gives CDR1 MDHEN, CDR2 SYDVKM. Unmatched junction bases numbered 9, after V lost 3 bases and J lost 9 bases. Only in-frame clones appear in the TCRdb table, and some are missing; sequencing was by immunoSEQ multiplex PCR. The sample consists of about 15,000 clones, 85% to 90% of them appearing once. The chain carries TRBV28 and TRBJ2-1, with 12 bases matching TRBD2. The sequence came from a human donor with Merkel cell carcinoma. Sequencing used tumor tissue from Merkel cell carcinoma. CDR3 coding DNA: TGTGCCAGCAGTTTGGAAGGACTAGCGGGATATAGTGAGCAGTTCTTC. Its translation: CASSLEGLAGYSEQFF.